This TCR beta chain originates from a study of radiotherapy plus CTLA-4 blockade in lung cancer. Study summary: Patients showed objective responses in under 20% of cases, and disease control was achieved by approximately 30%.

There are 11 residues in the CDR3. Germline-derived CDR1 and CDR2 are DFQATT and SNEGSKA (reference sequence). V was pared by 1 base and J by 10 bases, with 10 bases between. With ipilimumab providing CTLA-4 blockade, focal radiation was administered to patients who had chemo-refractory metastatic non-small-cell lung cancer. Using immunoSEQ multiplex PCR, the repertoire was profiled, and TCRdb retains in-frame clones only, with some absent. The table has approximately 32,000 clones, approximately 66% seen once. This clone is medium-sized within its sample. Its antigen is currently unknown. Study-level points and caveats: Blood TCR clones of tumor origin expanded after radiotherapy plus ipilimumab.

This TCR came from a human donor with non-small cell lung cancer who had stable disease on radiotherapy plus ipilimumab. The sample in question was peripheral blood, obtained from a patient treated with radiotherapy plus ipilimumab. This chain connects TRBV20-1 to TRBJ1-1; D is possibly TRBD1 (5 bases). CDR3 in DNA: TGCAGTGCTAGAGCGGGGACCGGAGCTTTCTTT. This gives the protein CSARAGTGAFF.